Each of the 2 T cell receptor beta chains below was sequenced from the same sample in a study of early stage breast cancer tumors. This table comes from immunoSEQ multiplex PCR, and its TCRdb copy is limited to in-frame clones, with some not included. The table has around 31,000 clones, almost 75% seen once; the top ten hold about 9.5%. Material for sequencing was breast tumor tissue. The receptor set was obtained from a person aged 30-39 years with breast cancer.

The chain combines TRBV10-3 with TRBJ2-3; 13 bases agree with TRBD2. This CDR3 region has 17 residues. J gave up 5 bases and V 5 bases, and 10 bases lay outside the gene matches. Germline CDR1 ENHRY, CDR2 SYGVKD. In DNA form, the CDR3 reads TGTGCCATCAGTTCGCTAACTAGCGGGAGGGCCCAAGATACGCAGTATTTT. Its translation: CAISSLTSGRAQDTQYF.

This chain links TRBV5-4 with TRBJ1-1, with 8 positions matching TRBD1. CDR1 is SGHNT and CDR2 is YYREEE in the germline V gene (reference sequence). This CDR3 is built from 14 residues. V lost 0 bases to trimming and J lost 6 bases; unmatched junction nucleotides: 4. CDR3 nucleotides: TGTGCCAGCAGCTTGGCGCAGGGGGCTGCTGAAGCTTTCTTT. Its translation is CASSLAQGAAEAFF.